The subject of this entry is one T cell receptor beta chain. The data stem from a study of shared clonotypes between healthy human individuals. The CDR3 is 14 residues long. Germline assignment: CDR1 MNHNS and CDR2 SASEGT. Deletions cut 7 bases from V and 0 bases from J, with 9 bases between. Some clones are missing from TCRdb's copy, which holds only in-frame ones; the method was immunoSEQ multiplex PCR. The table includes about 1.1 million clones, around 77% detected once. This receptor was taken from a man between 18 and 29 years old in good health. Some clones in this sample may be carry-over from other donors' samples. The chain has TRBV6-1 and TRBJ1-4; D unclear. The sample consisted of memory CD4+ T cells from PBMCs. Noted subset: CD45RA-negative fraction. CDR3 region: CASTNRATNEKLFF. DNA for the CDR3: TGTGCCAGCACCAACCGGGCAACTAATGAAAAACTGTTTTTT.